These 8 T cell receptor beta chains share one sample of origin, sequenced in a study of cytomegalovirus exposure and HLA in healthy donors. PCR primers comprised 60 Vbeta and 13 Jbeta primers. Data came from immunoSEQ multiplex PCR; TCRdb stores just in-frame clones and leaves some out. The sample carries 150,000 to 250,000 clones, roughly 79% recorded once. The specimen sequenced was PBMCs. All receptors derive from a man aged 25 to 40 in good health and CMV-seronegative.

This clone came up once. The V and J genes are TRBV28 and TRBJ2-4; perhaps TRBD2 as D (5 bases). Trimming removed 5 bases at V and 6 bases at J, with 14 bases between. This CDR3 is built from 14 residues. CDR1 is MDHEN, CDR2 SYDVKM, per germline. The CDR3 sequence is CASSDGIQGNIQYF. CDR3 sequence (DNA): TGTGCCAGCAGTGACGGGATCCAAGGAAACATTCAGTACTTC.

The chain recombines TRBV10-3 with TRBJ2-7; a possible D gene is TRBD2 (6 bases). V dropped 7 bases and J dropped 0 bases, with 13 bases sitting between them. CDR3 length equals 14 residues. CDR1 ENHRY and CDR2 SYGVKD come from the germline V gene. Written as DNA, the CDR3 is TGTGCCATCAAGCCTAGCGTAAGCTCCTACGAGCAGTACTTC. Encoded protein: CAIKPSVSSYEQYF.

The chain carries TRBV13 and TRBJ2-1; TRBD2 aligns across 12 bases. The CDR3 sequence is 16 residues long. CDR1 and CDR2 from the germline V gene are PRHDT and FYEKMQ (reference sequence). V was pared by 0 bases and J by 4 bases, with 1 base of the junction left unmatched. The CDR3 loop reads CASSLGLAGGYNEQFF. CDR3 bases: TGTGCCAGCAGCTTAGGTCTAGCGGGAGGGTACAATGAGCAGTTCTTC.

The gene calls are TRBV18 and TRBJ2-5; TRBD1 aligns across 8 bases. The CDR3 is made up of 14 amino acids. J was trimmed by 3 bases and V by 2 bases; bases with no gene match: 2. Germline-derived CDR1 and CDR2 are KGHSH and LQKENI. CDR3 region: CASSPNRGKETQYF. CDR3 nucleotide sequence: TGTGCCAGCTCACCAAACAGGGGGAAAGAGACCCAGTACTTC. The full variable domain, in which reference TRBV18 and TRBJ2-5 provide the parts outside the CDR3, is NAGVMQNPRHLVRRRGQEARLRCSPMKGHSHVYWYRQLPEEGLKFMVYLQKENIIDESGMPKERFSAEFPKEGPSILRIQQVVRGDSAAYFCASSPNRGKETQYFGPGTRLLVL.

The CDR3 protein is CASSLAVTSDSYNEQFF. Written as DNA, the CDR3 is TGCGCCAGCAGCTTGGCCGTCACTAGCGACTCCTACAATGAGCAGTTCTTC. The chain links TRBV5-1 to TRBJ2-1; 7 positions agree with TRBD2. V shed 0 bases and J 0 bases; nucleotides not matched to a gene: 6. There are 17 residues in the CDR3. Germline values: CDR1 SGHRS, CDR2 YFSETQ.

The CDR3 coding sequence is TGTGCCAGCAGCCAAGACCCCGTGACTTACAATGAGCAGTTCTTC. It specifies CASSQDPVTYNEQFF. The chain links TRBV4-2 to TRBJ2-1; D is unclear. Trimming stripped 0 bases from V and 4 bases from J, with 10 bases between. From germline, CDR1 is LGHNA and CDR2 YNFKEQ. This CDR3 is 15 amino acids long.

The chain is built from TRBV9 and TRBJ1-3, with TRBD1 matching over 7 bases. V was pared by 2 bases and J by 2 bases, with 10 bases of the junction left unmatched. The CDR3 is 17 residues long. CDR1 and CDR2 from the germline V gene are SGDLS and YYNGEE. The CDR3 DNA sequence: TGTGCCAGCAGCGTGGGACAGAATAGAATTGCTGGAAACACCATATATTTT. Its protein is CASSVGQNRIAGNTIYF. The variable domain in full, completed from reference TRBV9 and TRBJ1-3, reads DSGVTQTPKHLITATGQRVTLRCSPRSGDLSVYWYQQSLDQGLQFLIQYYNGEERAKGNILERFSAQQFPDLHSELNLSSLELGDSALYFCASSVGQNRIAGNTIYFGEGSWLTVV.

The chain employs TRBV5-4 and TRBJ2-7, with D tentatively TRBD1 (6 bases). The V and J ends lost 0 bases and 3 bases respectively, with 13 bases between them. This CDR3 comprises 15 residues. Looked up from germline, CDR1 is SGHNT and CDR2 is YYREEE (reference sequence). This CDR3 reads CASSLEGGRGYEQYF. For the CDR3, the DNA is TGTGCCAGCAGCTTGGAAGGGGGAAGGGGCTACGAGCAGTACTTC. Supplemented by reference TRBV5-4 and TRBJ2-7, the full variable domain reads ETGVTQSPTHLIKTRGQQVTLRCSSQSGHNTVSWYQQALGQGPQFIFQYYREEENGRGNFPPRFSGLQFPNYSSELNVNALELDDSALYLCASSLEGGRGYEQYFGPGTRLTVT.